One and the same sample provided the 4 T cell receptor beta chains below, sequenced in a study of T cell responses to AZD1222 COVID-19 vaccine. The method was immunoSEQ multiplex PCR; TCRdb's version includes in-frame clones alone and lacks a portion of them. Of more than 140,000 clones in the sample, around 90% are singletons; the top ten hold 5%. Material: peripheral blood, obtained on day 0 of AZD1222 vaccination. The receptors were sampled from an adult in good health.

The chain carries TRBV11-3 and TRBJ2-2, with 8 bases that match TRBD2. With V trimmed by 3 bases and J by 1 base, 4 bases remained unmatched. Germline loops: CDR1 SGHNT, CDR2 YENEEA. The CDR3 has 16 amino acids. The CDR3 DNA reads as TGTGCCAGCAGCTTTACAACTAGCGGGAACACCGGGGAGCTGTTTTTT. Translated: CASSFTTSGNTGELFF.

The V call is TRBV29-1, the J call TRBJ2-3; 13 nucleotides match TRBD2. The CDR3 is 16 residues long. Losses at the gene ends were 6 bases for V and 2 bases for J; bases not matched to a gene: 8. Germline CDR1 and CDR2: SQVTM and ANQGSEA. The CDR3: CSVTGTSGTITDTQYF. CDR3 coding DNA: TGCAGCGTGACCGGGACTAGCGGGACAATCACAGATACGCAGTATTTT.

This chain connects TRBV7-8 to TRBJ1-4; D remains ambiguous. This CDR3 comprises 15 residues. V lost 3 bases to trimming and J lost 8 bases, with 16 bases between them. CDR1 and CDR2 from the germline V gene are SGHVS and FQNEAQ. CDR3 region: CASSLIRARGEKLFF. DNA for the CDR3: TGTGCCAGCAGCTTGATTCGGGCCCGGGGAGAAAAACTGTTTTTT.

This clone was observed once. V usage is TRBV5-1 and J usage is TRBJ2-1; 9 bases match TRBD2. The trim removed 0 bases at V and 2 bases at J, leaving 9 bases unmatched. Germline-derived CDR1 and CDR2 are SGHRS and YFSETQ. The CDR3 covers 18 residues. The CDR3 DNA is TGCGCCAGCAGCTTGGAAAGGCCTAGCGGGGACCCCTACAATGAGCAGTTCTTC. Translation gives CASSLERPSGDPYNEQFF. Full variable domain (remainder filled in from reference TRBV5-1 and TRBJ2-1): KAGVTQTPRYLIKTRGQQVTLSCSPISGHRSVSWYQQTPGQGLQFLFEYFSETQRNKGNFPGRFSGRQFSNSRSEMNVSTLELGDSALYLCASSLERPSGDPYNEQFFGPGTRLTVL.